These T cell receptor beta chains were read from a single sample in a study of post-analysis software for immune sequencing data. One entry per CDR3 protein, called by TCRdb with MiXCR from the PCR reads. Of hundreds of thousands of distinct CDR3 sequences detected, approximately 59% appear once; the ten largest clones hold around 11%. The sequenced material came from blood. The receptors derive from a girl aged 2 to 10 with multiple sclerosis. CDR3s include the opening cysteine and the closing phenylalanine or tryptophan. D genes are given only for firm matches.

v_call | cdr3_length | d_call | cdr3_aa
TRBV6-2/TRBV6-3 | 14 | - | CASSYLAGTSEAFF
TRBV29-1 | 15 | - | CSVLPRQLPQETQYF
TRBV9 | 15 | TRBD2 | CASNIAGGPRETQYF
TRBV7-2 | 13 | - | CASSLGSGHGYTF
TRBV7-2 | 15 | TRBD2 | CASSFSTSGGDTQYF
TRBV5-8 | 16 | TRBD2 | CASTPPAGFSTDTQYF
TRBV6-6 | 15 | - | CASSWRAGSQYEQYF
TRBV13 | 15 | TRBD1 | CASSQGAVSNQPQHF
TRBV12-3/TRBV12-4 | 12 | - | CASNLLADTQYF
TRBV7-9 | 14 | TRBD1 | CASSPGQARGEQFF
TRBV7-2 | 16 | - | CASSPRGRGGTDTQYF
TRBV10-2 | 13 | - | CASSDVRGNEQFF
TRBV6-5 | 13 | - | CASSYDGGRSQHF
TRBV7-2 | 15 | - | CASSTWGALPDTQYF
TRBV5-1 | 14 | - | CASSLGRTTYEQYF
TRBV5-1 | 15 | TRBD2 | CASSFGGASSYEQYF
TRBV7-2 | 13 | - | CASSRNVGETQYF
TRBV11-3 | 17 | TRBD1 | CASSLDSGTAGPGEQFF
TRBV27 | 12 | - | CASSIVGNEQFF
TRBV7-2 | 15 | TRBD2 | CASSPPSGGRGTQYF
TRBV5-1 | 14 | TRBD2 | CASSLGLVGLEQYF
TRBV10-3 | 13 | - | CAISEPQLYGYTF
TRBV28 | 19 | TRBD2 | CASSPRTSGKTSSYNEQFF
TRBV6-1 | 13 | TRBD2 | CASSDPGRDEQFF
TRBV6-5 | 14 | TRBD1 | CASSDGTGGYGYTF
TRBV4-2 | 15 | - | CASSQDGDTSYEQYF
TRBV12-3/TRBV12-4 | 14 | - | CASSLGGRTDTEYF
TRBV10-3 | 12 | TRBD1 | CAIRTGFNEQYF
TRBV30 | 12 | - | CAWRGEQETQYF
TRBV10-3 | 15 | TRBD1 | CAISEDGGQRYGYTF
TRBV5-1 | 15 | - | CASSLDTGLGETQYF
TRBV9 | 15 | - | CASSEGQSRYYGYTF
TRBV20-1 | 15 | TRBD1 | CSAKGQGEKFYGYTF